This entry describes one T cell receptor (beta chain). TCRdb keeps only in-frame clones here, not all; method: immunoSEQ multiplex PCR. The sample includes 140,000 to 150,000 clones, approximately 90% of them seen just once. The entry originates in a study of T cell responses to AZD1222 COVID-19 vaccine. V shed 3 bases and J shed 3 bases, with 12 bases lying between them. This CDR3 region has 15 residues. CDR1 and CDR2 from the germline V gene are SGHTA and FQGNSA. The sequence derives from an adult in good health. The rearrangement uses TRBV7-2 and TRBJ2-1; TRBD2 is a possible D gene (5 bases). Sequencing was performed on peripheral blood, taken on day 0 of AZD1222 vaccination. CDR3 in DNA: TGTGCCAGCAGCTTTCAAGCGGTAAACTACAATGAGCAGTTCTTC. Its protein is CASSFQAVNYNEQFF.